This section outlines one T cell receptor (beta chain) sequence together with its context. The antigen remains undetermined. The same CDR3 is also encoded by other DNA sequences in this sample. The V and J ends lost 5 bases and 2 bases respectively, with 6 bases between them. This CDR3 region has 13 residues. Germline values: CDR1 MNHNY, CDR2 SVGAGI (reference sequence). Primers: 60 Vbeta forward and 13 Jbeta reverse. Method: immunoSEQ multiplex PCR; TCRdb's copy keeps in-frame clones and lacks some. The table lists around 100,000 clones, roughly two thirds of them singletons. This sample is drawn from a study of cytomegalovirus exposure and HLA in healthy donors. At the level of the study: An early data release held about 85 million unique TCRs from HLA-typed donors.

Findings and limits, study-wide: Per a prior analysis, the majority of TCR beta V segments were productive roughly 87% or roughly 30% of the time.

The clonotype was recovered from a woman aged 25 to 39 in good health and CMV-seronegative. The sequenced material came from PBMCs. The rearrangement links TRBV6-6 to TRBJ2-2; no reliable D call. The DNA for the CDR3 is TGTGCCAGCAGTAGTAGTAACACCGGGGAGCTGTTTTTT. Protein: CASSSSNTGELFF.